This TCR beta chain comes out of a study of T cells after yellow fever vaccination. Study overall: SMART-Seq v4 Ultra Low Input served to prepare low-cell-number fractions. Study conclusions and caveats: When the response was secondary, it was weaker but reached its peak faster, day 5 versus 15. FACS-sorted repertoires could contain abundant clonotypes contaminating from the bulk population. In post-booster samples, most primary-vaccination clones reappeared (just under 97% CD4, 88% CD8).

Notes on this clonotype: No antigen is known for it.

TCRdb reanalysed the 5' RACE reads using MiXCR and keeps one entry per CDR3 protein. The profile covers some 160,000 distinct CDR3 sequences, with 7% to 10% appearing a single time and about a third taken by the ten largest. The specimen was CD8+ T cells sorted from PBMCs, collected 45 days after the yellow fever booster vaccination. The TCR was taken from a man aged 18 to 30 who received the YFV17D yellow fever vaccine.

CDR3 sequence reads: CASSYSSAGLGYNQPQHF. Here the CDR3 DNA reads TGTGCCAGCAGTTACTCGTCGGCGGGATTGGGGTATAATCAGCCCCAGCATTTT. J is TRBJ1-5 and V is TRBV6-2 or TRBV6-3; D is uncertain. Trimming took off 0 bases at V and 4 bases at J, with 19 bases between the two ends. Germline assignment: CDR1 MNHEY and CDR2 SVGEGT. This CDR3 comprises 18 residues.